Listed below are T cell receptor beta chains from one sample, sequenced in a study of cytomegalovirus exposure and HLA in healthy donors. Assay used: immunoSEQ multiplex PCR; TCRdb lists only in-frame clones, some missing. The sample has 210,000 or so clones, about 80% seen once. Material: PBMCs. These receptors were taken from a woman aged 40-49 years in good health and CMV-seronegative. The CDR3 runs from the conserved cysteine through the conserved F or W. D genes are given only for firm matches. Clone size, where shown, is once, few, many, or a class for clones that have expanded.

d_gene | abundance | j_gene | v_gene | CDR3nt | CDR3aa
TRBD1 | few | TRBJ1-4 | TRBV7-9 | TGTGCCAGCAGCTTGGGGACAGGGACCTTTAATGAAAAACTGTTTTTT | CASSLGTGTFNEKLFF
TRBD1 | NA | TRBJ1-1 | TRBV9 | TGTGCCAGCAGCGTAGAAGGGGCAGGGGGGGAAGCTTTCTTT | CASSVEGAGGEAFF
TRBD1 | NA | TRBJ1-1 | TRBV6-5 | TGTGCCAGCAGCTTATTAGGACAGGGAATGGGTGAAGCTTTCTTT | CASSLLGQGMGEAFF
TRBD2 | once | TRBJ2-3 | TRBV30 | TGTGCCTGGAGTGCAGGGACTAGCTCAGATACGCAGTATTTT | CAWSAGTSSDTQYF
TRBD1 | NA | TRBJ2-7 | TRBV19 | TGTGCCAGTAGTGTGGTGGGGACAGGGGTCTACGAGCAGTACTTC | CASSVVGTGVYEQYF
TRBD1 | NA | TRBJ1-2 | TRBV29-1 | TGCAGCGTTGTAGTGAATGGACAGGGCTTGGGCTACACCTTC | CSVVVNGQGLGYTF
NA | NA | TRBJ1-3 | TRBV20-1 | TGCAGTACCTCGGGTGACACCATATATTTT | CSTSGDTIYF
TRBD1 | NA | TRBJ2-7 | TRBV5-4 | TGTGCCAGCAGCTTAACCGGGACAGTCTACGACGAGCAGTACTTC | CASSLTGTVYDEQYF
TRBD1 | NA | TRBJ2-3 | TRBV2 | TGTGCCAGCAGCCCGACAGGGCGAGATACGCAGTATTTT | CASSPTGRDTQYF
TRBD2 | NA | TRBJ2-7 | TRBV7-6 | TGTGCCAGCAGCTTAGGGGGGGGGTTATCCGAGCAGTACTTC | CASSLGGGLSEQYF
NA | NA | TRBJ2-5 | TRBV18 | TGTGCCAGCTTGGGGAGAAAGACCCAGTACTTC | CASLGRKTQYF
NA | many | TRBJ1-1 | TRBV6-5 | TGTGCCAGCAGGTATGGGAGGAACACTGAAGCTTTCTTT | CASRYGRNTEAFF
NA | NA | TRBJ1-1 | TRBV14 | TGTGCCAGCAGCCGACTTGACAGATTCATGAACACTGAAGCTTTCTTT | CASSRLDRFMNTEAFF
TRBD1 | NA | TRBJ2-1 | TRBV27 | TGTGCCAGCAAAGTTAAGGGGACAGGGGGCCCCGCAGTGAATGAGCAGTTCTTC | CASKVKGTGGPAVNEQFF
NA | NA | TRBJ1-2 | TRBV5-6 | TGTGCCAGCAGCTTGCTTCAGGGGCTAGATGGCTACACCTTC | CASSLLQGLDGYTF
NA | few | TRBJ1-1 | TRBV19 | TGTGCCAGTAGTATAGTTGCGAGTGGGAACACTGAAGCTTTCTTT | CASSIVASGNTEAFF
TRBD2 | NA | TRBJ2-1 | TRBV6-1 | TGTGCCAGCAGTGCACTAGCGGGGCTTAACAATGAGCAGTTCTTC | CASSALAGLNNEQFF
NA | NA | TRBJ2-5 | TRBV30 | TGTGCCTGGAGTAAGGGAGCTGAGACCCAGTACTTC | CAWSKGAETQYF
TRBD2 | NA | TRBJ2-3 | TRBV19 | TGTGCCAGTAGTATAGATAGGTGGACTAGCGGCACAGATACGCAGTATTTT | CASSIDRWTSGTDTQYF
NA | NA | TRBJ2-3 | TRBV20-1 | TGCAGTGCTAGACTTCAGAGGGCGCAGTATTTT | CSARLQRAQYF
TRBD2 | NA | TRBJ2-7 | TRBV7-2 | TGTGCCAGCAGCTTAGCGCGGGAGCAGGCATACGAGCAGTACTTC | CASSLAREQAYEQYF
NA | NA | TRBJ1-1 | TRBV2 | TGTGCCAGCAATCTCGGTTACAGTTACACTGAAGCTTTCTTT | CASNLGYSYTEAFF
TRBD1 | NA | TRBJ2-2 | TRBV2 | TGTGCCAGCAGGCACGGACAGGGGACAGCCGGGGAGCTGTTTTTT | CASRHGQGTAGELFF